This T cell receptor (beta chain) was found in a study of T cells in Graves' hyperthyroidism and ophthalmopathy. Study-wide findings and caveats: Among clonotypes expanded in thyroid above 0.001, most were also found in blood.

Trimming shortened V by 1 base and J by 5 bases, and 14 bases separated the two germline ends. The CDR3 is 16 residues long. CDR1 is MNHNS, CDR2 SASEGT, per germline. This clonotype was found many times. Its antigen is unidentified. It was RNA transcripts that yielded the amplified TCR beta CDR3 regions. First-round RT-PCR targeting the TCR CDR3 was performed with the HTBI primer set. TCRdb re-called the multiplex PCR reads through MiXCR, storing one row per CDR3 protein. The data show approximately 640,000 distinct CDR3 sequences, with roughly 17% seen just once and less than 20% held by the top ten. This TCR was recovered from a middle-aged man with Graves' hyperthyroidism. The chain joins TRBV6-1 to TRBJ2-2, with D uncertain. Material for sequencing was blood. The CDR3 is CASSEDSWADTGELFF. The CDR3 nucleotides are TGTGCCAGCAGTGAAGACTCTTGGGCGGATACCGGGGAGCTGTTTTTT.